Below are 28 T cell receptor beta chains sequenced from a single sample in a study of OX40 agonist ivuxolimab in advanced cancers. Assay used: immunoSEQ multiplex PCR; TCRdb lists only in-frame clones, some missing. The sample includes 55,000 or so clones, around nine tenths of them seen just once. The specimen was CD4+ or CD8+ T cells sorted from blood, collected in a trial of the OX40 agonist ivuxolimab. These receptors all come from an adult with an advanced solid tumor such as melanoma, head and neck, liver or kidney cancer.

CDR3: CASSSTGETEAFF. In DNA, the CDR3 is TGTGCCAGCAGCTCCACAGGGGAGACTGAAGCTTTCTTT. The chain has TRBV7-3 and TRBJ1-1, with TRBD1 matching over 7 bases. Germline assignment: CDR1 SGHTA and CDR2 FQGTGA. This CDR3 spans 13 amino acids. Trimming at V came to 4 bases and at J to 5 bases, leaving 4 bases not matched to a gene.

The CDR3 sequence is CASSLASYGYTF. CDR3 in DNA: TGTGCCAGCAGCTTGGCAAGCTATGGCTACACCTTC. This chain links TRBV5-6 with TRBJ1-2; D is unresolved. V lost 0 bases, J lost 4 bases, and 4 bases lay in between. Germline lookup yields CDR1 SGHDT and CDR2 YYEEEE. This CDR3 is 12 amino acids long.

The table lists this clone with a count of one. The V gene is TRBV5-1, the J gene TRBJ2-5; D might be TRBD1 (7 bases). V was cut by 8 bases and J by 5 bases, with 25 bases left in between. The CDR3 is made up of 16 amino acids. Germline CDR1 reads SGHRS; CDR2 reads YFSETQ. The CDR3 DNA sequence: TGCGCCAGTAGCCTGATGACAGGGTCAGGAGGGGAGACCCAGTACTTC. Residues: CASSLMTGSGGETQYF.

This chain's CDR3 is CASSLTQNTGELFF. In DNA, the CDR3 is TGTGCCAGCAGCTTGACTCAAAACACCGGGGAGCTGTTTTTT. This chain links TRBV11-3 with TRBJ2-2; D remains unclear. Germline CDR1 is SGHNT and CDR2 is YENEEA. The CDR3 loop spans 14 amino acids. V lost 3 bases and J 2 bases, leaving 7 bases between the germline ends.

This sequence joins TRBV10-3 and TRBJ1-2; no definite D call. CDR1 and CDR2 from the germline V gene are ENHRY and SYGVKD. The V gene lost 7 bases and the J gene lost 2 bases, with 14 bases spanning the gap. The CDR3 has 14 residues. The CDR3 DNA sequence: TGTGCCATCACCCTAGGAGCGGTAAACTATGGCTACACCTTC. Residues: CAITLGAVNYGYTF.

The gene calls are TRBV28 and TRBJ2-1; TRBD2 matches at 15 bases. V dropped 7 bases and J dropped 9; count of bases not matched to a gene: 13. Germline loops: CDR1 MDHEN, CDR2 SYDVKM. The CDR3 sequence is 17 residues long. CDR3: CASMDLRRTSGRVEQFF. CDR3 nucleotide sequence: TGTGCCAGCATGGATCTTAGGAGGACTAGCGGGAGGGTTGAGCAGTTCTTC.

The chain joins TRBV11-2 to TRBJ1-5; 8 nucleotides agree with TRBD1. This CDR3 spans 16 amino acids. CDR1 SGHAT and CDR2 FQNNGV come from the germline V gene. With 5 bases clipped from V and 3 bases from J, the junction kept 9 bases outside the gene matches. This CDR3 reads CASSRGRDRFNQPQHF. CDR3 DNA: TGTGCCAGCAGCCGTGGGAGGGACAGGTTCAATCAGCCCCAGCATTTT.

This clone has only one observation. The chain joins TRBV2 to TRBJ2-7; D is ambiguous. The CDR3 runs to 15 residues. Germline values: CDR1 SNHLY, CDR2 FYNNEI. Trimming removed 6 bases at V and 2 bases at J, with 17 bases between. The CDR3 DNA is TGTGCCAGCAGGGCCCCGGGTCCGATAACCTACGAGCAGTACTTC. Translation gives CASRAPGPITYEQYF.

This chain uses TRBV28 with TRBJ1-6; D gene ambiguous. The CDR3 is 16 residues long. V shed 1 base and J shed 6 bases, with 13 bases lying between them. Germline V gene lookup returns CDR1 MDHEN and CDR2 SYDVKM. CDR3 DNA sequence: TGTGCCAGCAGTTTATCCCAGGTCCCCGGTAATTCACCCCTCCACTTT. It is translated as CASSLSQVPGNSPLHF. The variable domain in full, with the rest retrieved from reference TRBV28 and TRBJ1-6, is DVKVTQSSRYLVKRTGEKVFLECVQDMDHENMFWYRQDPGLGLRLIYFSYDVKMKEKGDIPEGYSVSREKKERFSLILESASTNQTSMYLCASSLSQVPGNSPLHFGNGTRLTVT.

The CDR3 protein is CASRYGTSRETQYF. CDR3 in DNA: TGTGCCAGCAGGTATGGGACTAGCCGAGAGACCCAGTACTTC. The J gene is TRBJ2-5, the V gene TRBV7-8; 9 bases align to TRBD2. CDR1 is SGHVS, CDR2 FQNEAQ, per germline. The CDR3 runs 14 residues. V lost 6 bases, J lost 4 bases, and 6 bases stayed unmatched.

This rearrangement joins TRBV6-1 to TRBJ2-1; D possibly matches TRBD1 or TRBD2 (5 bases each). CDR3 size: 13 residues. V lost 7 bases and J 13 bases, leaving 20 bases between the germline ends. Germline CDR1 and CDR2: MNHNS and SASEGT. CDR3 nucleotides: TGTGCCAGCATGGGGGTGCGATCCTTGTCCCAGTTCTTC. This encodes CASMGVRSLSQFF.

The chain couples TRBV11-1 to TRBJ2-1, with D perhaps assigned TRBD1 or TRBD2 (5 bases each). Germline CDR1 reads SGHAT; CDR2 reads FQDESV (reference sequence). The CDR3 is 14 residues long. Trimming removed 5 bases at V and 0 bases at J, with 8 bases between. The CDR3: CASSTRGSYNEQFF. CDR3 in DNA: TGTGCCAGCAGCACGAGGGGCTCCTACAATGAGCAGTTCTTC. The full variable domain, with the rest looked up from reference TRBV11-1 and TRBJ2-1, is EAEVAQSPRYKITEKSQAVAFWCDPISGHATLYWYRQILGQGPELLVQFQDESVVDDSQLPKDRFSAERLKGVDSTLKIQPAELGDSAMYLCASSTRGSYNEQFFGPGTRLTVL.

The chain uses TRBV28 and TRBJ1-2; a possible D gene is TRBD1 (5 bases). Deletions cut 7 bases from V and 6 bases from J, with 18 bases between. There are 14 residues in the CDR3. The germline gives CDR1 MDHEN, CDR2 SYDVKM. CDR3: CASTSGRDRDGYTF. The CDR3 DNA reads TGTGCCAGCACCTCAGGGCGGGATCGGGATGGCTACACCTTC.

This clone came up once. V gene TRBV28 combines with J gene TRBJ2-7; D is possibly TRBD1 (6 bases). CDR1 is MDHEN, CDR2 SYDVKM, per germline. V shed 4 bases and J shed 6 bases, with 13 bases lying between them. The CDR3 has 13 residues. The CDR3 DNA reads TGTGCCAGCAGTTCATACAGGGTCGGCGAGCAGTACTTC. Its translation is CASSSYRVGEQYF.

This clone was observed once. V and J are TRBV5-5 and TRBJ2-7; 7 bases map to TRBD2. Germline V gene data show CDR1 as SGHKS and CDR2 as YYEKEE (reference sequence). V lost 0 bases and J lost 0; bases outside the gene matches: 3. CDR3 length: 15 amino acids. The CDR3, as DNA: TGTGCCAGCAGCTTGGCGACTAGCTCCTCCTACGAGCAGTACTTC. Translating gives CASSLATSSSYEQYF.

The chain links TRBV7-9 to TRBJ2-6, with TRBD1 matching over 9 bases. Germline V gene sequence: CDR1 SEHNR, CDR2 FQNEAQ (reference sequence). The CDR3 is 16 amino acids. The V segment lost 3 bases and the J segment 2 bases; nucleotides outside the gene matches: 2. DNA of the CDR3: TGTGCCAGCAGCTTCGGACAGGGGACTGGGGCCAACGTCCTGACTTTC. Translated, it gives CASSFGQGTGANVLTF.

In its sample, this clone is medium-sized. The rearrangement uses TRBV6-1 and TRBJ1-5; D is possibly TRBD1 (5 bases). V was shortened by 3 bases and J by 0 bases, with 9 bases between the two germline ends. Germline values: CDR1 MNHNS, CDR2 SASEGT. The CDR3 spans 15 residues. CDR3 sequence (DNA): TGTGCCAGCAGTGATCTGGGGGGTAGCAATCAGCCCCAGCATTTT. Protein sequence: CASSDLGGSNQPQHF.

V gene TRBV10-2 combines with J gene TRBJ2-3; TRBD1 aligns across 7 bases. Looked up from germline, CDR1 is WSHSY and CDR2 is SAAADI. Losses at the gene ends were 6 bases for V and 3 bases for J; bases not matched to a gene: 6. The CDR3 sequence is 14 residues long. CDR3 sequence reads: CASRGTGVTDTQYF. The CDR3 coding sequence is TGCGCCAGCAGGGGAACAGGGGTTACAGATACGCAGTATTTT.

The V gene is TRBV2, the J gene TRBJ1-4; 8 nucleotides match TRBD1. The V gene end was trimmed by 0 bases and the J gene end by 6 bases; junction bases not matched to a gene: 6. Germline V gene sequence: CDR1 SNHLY, CDR2 FYNNEI. The CDR3 spans 16 residues. The CDR3 bases are TGTGCCAGCAGTGAAGCAGGGACAGGCCTTCATGAAAAACTGTTTTTT. It is translated as CASSEAGTGLHEKLFF.

The chain links TRBV9 to TRBJ2-1; 10 nucleotides line up with TRBD1. V was clipped by 4 bases and J by 7 bases; unmatched bases: 8. Germline V CDR1 and CDR2: SGDLS, YYNGEE. This CDR3 contains 15 residues. The CDR3 is CASSPRQGASNEQFF. For the CDR3, the DNA is TGTGCCAGCAGCCCACGACAGGGGGCGAGTAATGAGCAGTTCTTC.

The chain carries TRBV7-2 and TRBJ2-2, with D unresolved. This CDR3 contains 11 residues. Germline assignment: CDR1 SGHTA and CDR2 FQGNSA. V dropped 2 bases and J dropped 8 bases, with 3 bases sitting between them. DNA for the CDR3: TGTGCCAGCAGCTTATGGGGGGAGCTGTTTTTT. Translating it yields CASSLWGELFF.

J is TRBJ1-2 and V is TRBV19, with 7 bases aligning to TRBD1. CDR3 size: 13 residues. J lost 6 bases, V lost 6 bases, and 7 bases had no gene match. Germline V gene lookup returns CDR1 LNHDA and CDR2 SQIVND (reference sequence). The CDR3 coding sequence is TGTGCCAGTAGCGGGACAGCCGGGGATGGCTACACCTTC. It yields the protein CASSGTAGDGYTF.

The gene calls are TRBV7-8 and TRBJ2-1; 7 bases align to TRBD2. The CDR3 runs 17 residues. Germline loops: CDR1 SGHVS, CDR2 FQNEAQ. The ends lost 5 bases at V and 6 bases at J; junction bases unmatched: 16. Written as DNA, the CDR3 is TGTGCCAGCAGCCCGTCCACCGGGACTAACCCTTTCAATGAGCAGTTCTTC. Translated: CASSPSTGTNPFNEQFF.

The J gene is TRBJ1-1, the V gene TRBV28; 10 bases are a match to TRBD1. The CDR3 has 15 amino acids. The germline CDR1 and CDR2 sequences are MDHEN and SYDVKM. V lost 5 bases and J lost 4; bases outside the gene matches: 7. In DNA, the CDR3 is TGTGCCAGCAGTCAGGGACAGGGGCTGGGCACTGAAGCTTTCTTT. This codes for CASSQGQGLGTEAFF.

This clone has only one observation. The chain recombines TRBV6-4 with TRBJ2-6; no clear D gene. CDR3 length: 13 residues. Trimming pared 9 bases from V and 1 base from J, leaving 7 bases between. The V gene's germline CDR1 is MRHNA and CDR2 SNTAGT. As DNA, the CDR3 is TGTGCCAGTTTCTGGTCTGGGGCCAACGTCCTGACTTTC. It codes for CASFWSGANVLTF.

The V call is TRBV6-6, the J call TRBJ1-1, with 9 bases aligning to TRBD1. Germline V CDR1 and CDR2: MNHNY, SVGAGI (reference sequence). There are 12 residues in the CDR3. Unmatched junction bases numbered 6, after V lost 11 bases and J lost 5 bases. The CDR3 coding sequence is TGTGCCGGACAGGGGACGTGGACTGAAGCTTTCTTT. As protein: CAGQGTWTEAFF.

The V call is TRBV28, the J call TRBJ1-2; weak D call: TRBD1 (5 bases). CDR3 length equals 14 residues. Trimming stripped 5 bases from V and 3 bases from J, with 13 bases between. Germline loops: CDR1 MDHEN, CDR2 SYDVKM. CDR3 nucleotide sequence: TGTGCCAGCAGTGAGTCTCGGGGGGACTATGGCTACACCTTC. Amino acids: CASSESRGDYGYTF.

The chain recombines TRBV25-1 with TRBJ1-1; D may be TRBD1 (5 bases). Between the trimmed V and J ends, which lost 6 bases and 0 bases, there was a span of 5 bases. The length of the CDR3 is 12 residues. The germline V gene encodes CDR1 MGHDK and CDR2 SYGVNS. The CDR3 is CASRGLNTEAFF. In DNA form, the CDR3 reads TGTGCCAGCAGGGGGCTGAACACTGAAGCTTTCTTT.